These 27 T cell receptor beta chains share one sample of origin, sequenced in a study of cytomegalovirus exposure and HLA in healthy donors. PCR involved 60 Vbeta and 13 Jbeta primers. Here immunoSEQ multiplex PCR was the method, and the copy in TCRdb shows in-frame clones only, minus some. Its clone listing holds 96,000 or so clones. Source material: PBMCs. The receptors derive from a woman in her twenties or thirties in good health and CMV-seronegative.

The rearrangement joins TRBV5-1 to TRBJ2-3; 10 bases are a match to TRBD1. The germline gives CDR1 SGHRS, CDR2 YFSETQ. The CDR3 consists of 16 residues. Trimming cost V 1 base and J 2 bases; bases outside gene matches: 4. In nucleotides, the CDR3 is TGCGCCAGCAGCTTGATGACAGGGGGCAACACAGATACGCAGTATTTT. Its translation: CASSLMTGGNTDTQYF.

The rearrangement joins TRBV7-9 to TRBJ2-7; 7 bases map to TRBD1. The CDR3 runs 13 residues. The germline V gene encodes CDR1 SEHNR and CDR2 FQNEAQ (reference sequence). V shed 11 bases and J 6 bases; nucleotides not matched to a gene: 13. The CDR3 sequence is CAGSGTAGREQYF. For the CDR3, the DNA is TGTGCCGGTTCCGGGACAGCAGGCCGCGAGCAGTACTTC.

The CDR3 spells CSVASSGGSIDTQYF. In DNA form, the CDR3 reads TGCAGCGTTGCTTCTAGCGGGGGGTCTATAGATACGCAGTATTTT. The chain joins TRBV29-1 to TRBJ2-3; 11 bases are a match to TRBD2. The J segment lost 5 bases and the V segment lost 4 bases, leaving 8 bases of the junction unmatched. This CDR3 comprises 15 residues. CDR1 and CDR2 from the germline V gene are SQVTM and ANQGSEA.

The chain links TRBV19 to TRBJ1-1; the D gene is possibly TRBD1 (5 bases). Trimming pared 5 bases from V and 0 bases from J, leaving 16 bases between. The length of the CDR3 is 16 residues. The germline V gene encodes CDR1 LNHDA and CDR2 SQIVND (reference sequence). The DNA for the CDR3 is TGTGCCAGTAGTGTCCCCGCGGGGGGGGTGAACACTGAAGCTTTCTTT. It specifies CASSVPAGGVNTEAFF.

In DNA, the CDR3 is TGTGCCAGCAGCTTAGAGGGCCAGGGAGGAAAGAAAAAACTGTTTTTT. Protein product: CASSLEGQGGKKKLFF. The rearrangement links TRBV7-6 to TRBJ1-4; tentatively, D is TRBD1 (5 bases). This CDR3 is 16 amino acids long. V shed 1 base and J shed 9 bases, with 18 bases lying between them. Germline V gene data show CDR1 as SGHVS and CDR2 as FNYEAQ.

The rearrangement links TRBV7-8 to TRBJ2-2; possibly TRBD1 for D (5 bases). This CDR3 comprises 15 residues. Per the germline V gene, CDR1 is SGHVS and CDR2 is FQNEAQ. Trimming left V 7 bases short and J 3 bases short, with 15 bases between. The CDR3 protein is CASTAPGRHTGELFF. The CDR3 region has the DNA TGTGCCAGCACCGCCCCAGGGCGGCACACCGGGGAGCTGTTTTTT.

V and J are TRBV4-1 and TRBJ1-3, with 8 bases matching TRBD1. V dropped 4 bases and J dropped 0; count of bases not matched to a gene: 2. Per germline, CDR1 MGHRA and CDR2 YSYEKL. This CDR3 has 15 residues. In DNA form, the CDR3 reads TGCGCCAGCAGCCGGGACAGGCGCTCTGGAAACACCATATATTTT. Amino acids: CASSRDRRSGNTIYF.

This sequence joins TRBV30 and TRBJ1-2; 10 bases map to TRBD1. Germline lookup yields CDR1 GTSNPN and CDR2 SVGIG (reference sequence). The CDR3 covers 16 residues. Trimming took 4 bases from V and 4 from J; bases not matched to a gene: 12. DNA for the CDR3: TGTGCCTGGACCACCGGGACAGGGGTGTTTGTCTATGGCTACACCTTC. As protein: CAWTTGTGVFVYGYTF.

This chain connects TRBV6-5 to TRBJ1-1, with 10 bases aligning to TRBD1. CDR1 MNHEY and CDR2 SVGAGI come from the germline V gene. Trimming cost V 6 bases and J 9 bases; bases outside gene matches: 4. CDR3 length: 12 residues. The CDR3 nucleotides read TGTGCCAGCAGGACAGGGGGCCGGAAAGCTTTCTTT. Translated, it gives CASRTGGRKAFF.

The chain employs TRBV7-2 and TRBJ2-1, with TRBD2 identical over 10 bases. The CDR3 spans 15 residues. Germline-derived CDR1 and CDR2 are SGHTA and FQGNSA. Unmatched junction bases numbered 5, after V lost 5 bases and J lost 4 bases. CDR3 region: CASSLLAGEYNEQFF. Written as DNA, the CDR3 is TGTGCCAGCAGCCTTCTAGCGGGGGAATACAATGAGCAGTTCTTC.

The V and J genes are TRBV28 and TRBJ1-1, with 9 bases fitting TRBD1. V trimming: 11 bases; J trimming: 2 bases; junction bases outside the gene matches: 9. CDR3 length equals 14 residues. Germline CDR1 MDHEN, CDR2 SYDVKM. The chain's CDR3 is CAGQGSIGNTEAFF. Written as DNA, the CDR3 is TGTGCCGGACAGGGGTCAATCGGTAACACTGAAGCTTTCTTT.

Measured by frequency, this clone is medium-sized. V gene TRBV5-5 combines with J gene TRBJ1-4; D possibly corresponds to TRBD1 (5 bases). Germline-derived CDR1 and CDR2 are SGHKS and YYEKEE (reference sequence). This CDR3 contains 17 residues. V was pared by 2 bases and J by 3 bases, with 17 bases between. CDR3 nucleotide sequence: TGTGCCAGCAGCTTTAATGTAGGGGAGGGAGCTAATGAAAAACTGTTTTTT. Translation: CASSFNVGEGANEKLFF.

The chain employs TRBV5-1 and TRBJ2-5, with a possible D match to TRBD2 (6 bases). Germline V CDR1 and CDR2: SGHRS, YFSETQ. Trimming removed 1 base at V and 2 bases at J, with 12 bases between. CDR3 length: 15 amino acids. The CDR3 is CASSLLGGEQETQYF. CDR3 coding DNA: TGCGCCAGCAGCTTGCTGGGCGGGGAGCAAGAGACCCAGTACTTC.

The rearrangement links TRBV6-5 to TRBJ2-7; 10 positions agree with TRBD1. Germline V gene sequence: CDR1 MNHEY, CDR2 SVGAGI. Trimming took 2 bases from V and 3 from J; bases not matched to a gene: 4. The CDR3 has 15 residues. CDR3 amino acids: CASSYVGQGSYEQYF. DNA for the CDR3: TGTGCCAGCAGTTACGTGGGACAGGGGAGCTACGAGCAGTACTTC.

The chain employs TRBV5-1 and TRBJ1-4; 7 positions agree with TRBD1. This CDR3 is built from 15 residues. V was pared by 2 bases and J by 0 bases, with 1 base of the junction left unmatched. Germline V lookup: CDR1 SGHRS, CDR2 YFSETQ. The CDR3 DNA follows: TGCGCCAGCAGCTTTGGGACAGCAACTAATGAAAAACTGTTTTTT. Translated, it gives CASSFGTATNEKLFF. The complete variable domain, with remaining parts taken from reference TRBV5-1 and TRBJ1-4, reads KAGVTQTPRYLIKTRGQQVTLSCSPISGHRSVSWYQQTPGQGLQFLFEYFSETQRNKGNFPGRFSGRQFSNSRSEMNVSTLELGDSALYLCASSFGTATNEKLFFGSGTQLSVL.

The chain's CDR3 is CASSTTGAGGYTF. The CDR3 nucleotides are TGTGCCAGCAGTACGACAGGGGCTGGGGGCTACACCTTC. The V gene is TRBV27, the J gene TRBJ1-2, with 8 bases that match TRBD1. Trimming removed 5 bases from V and 8 bases from J; junction bases left unmatched: 7. Per germline, CDR1 MNHEY and CDR2 SMNVEV (reference sequence). This CDR3 is 13 amino acids long.

The CDR3 DNA reads as TGTGCCAGTAGTAATCTAGCGCCTAACACCGGGGAGCTGTTTTTT. It translates to CASSNLAPNTGELFF. The rearrangement links TRBV19 to TRBJ2-2, with D possibly TRBD2 on 6 matching bases. There are 15 residues in the CDR3. V was shortened by 4 bases and J by 2 bases, with 11 bases between the two germline ends. Per the germline V gene, CDR1 is LNHDA and CDR2 is SQIVND (reference sequence). The variable domain in full, completed from reference TRBV19 and TRBJ2-2, reads DGGITQSPKYLFRKEGQNVTLSCEQNLNHDAMYWYRQDPGQGLRLIYYSQIVNDFQKGDIAEGYSVSREKKESFPLTVTSAQKNPTAFYLCASSNLAPNTGELFFGEGSRLTVL.

The V call is TRBV19, the J call TRBJ1-1, with D possibly matching TRBD1 (5 bases). CDR3 length: 15 amino acids. CDR1 LNHDA and CDR2 SQIVND come from the germline V gene (reference sequence). V gave up 1 base and J gave up 3 bases, with 12 bases separating them. In DNA form, the CDR3 reads TGTGCCAGTAGTATAGTTCGGGGGGTGGACACTGAAGCTTTCTTT. It encodes CASSIVRGVDTEAFF.

The chain uses TRBV6-1 and TRBJ2-7; 10 nucleotides align to TRBD2. CDR1 is MNHNS and CDR2 is SASEGT in the germline V gene. V lost 2 bases to trimming and J lost 1 base; unmatched junction nucleotides: 8. This CDR3 is built from 17 residues. The CDR3 coding sequence is TGTGCCAGCAGTGAAAGAATGGAACTAGCGGGATCCTACGAGCAGTACTTC. Its protein is CASSERMELAGSYEQYF.

V and J are TRBV5-1 and TRBJ2-7; the match to TRBD1 covers 10 bases. The CDR3 consists of 17 residues. CDR1 is SGHRS, CDR2 YFSETQ, per germline. V shed 4 bases, J shed 7 bases, and the junction held 17 bases outside the gene matches. As DNA, the CDR3 is TGCGCCAGCAGCCCTCAAGGGGCCGACAGGGGGCTGGGGGAGCAGTACTTC. Translation gives CASSPQGADRGLGEQYF.

V gene TRBV9 combines with J gene TRBJ2-4, with D possibly matching TRBD1 (6 bases). The CDR3 is made up of 15 amino acids. Germline V gene lookup returns CDR1 SGDLS and CDR2 YYNGEE. V dropped 4 bases and J dropped 6 bases, with 17 bases sitting between them. The CDR3 reads CASSRDTRRGNIQYF. CDR3 DNA sequence: TGTGCCAGCAGCCGGGACACGCGCAGAGGAAACATTCAGTACTTC. The full variable domain, completed using reference TRBV9 and TRBJ2-4, is DSGVTQTPKHLITATGQRVTLRCSPRSGDLSVYWYQQSLDQGLQFLIQYYNGEERAKGNILERFSAQQFPDLHSELNLSSLELGDSALYFCASSRDTRRGNIQYFGAGTRLSVL.

The chain has TRBV7-2 and TRBJ1-1, with D tentatively TRBD1 (5 bases). CDR1 and CDR2 (germline): SGHTA, FQGNSA. The V gene lost 4 bases and the J gene lost 4 bases, with 13 bases spanning the gap. The CDR3 contains 14 residues. The CDR3 DNA reads as TGTGCCAGCAGCTCCAGACAGCCGGGCACTGAAGCTTTCTTT. Residues: CASSSRQPGTEAFF.

The V and J genes are TRBV28 and TRBJ1-2; D is unclear. Germline V gene data show CDR1 as MDHEN and CDR2 as SYDVKM. The CDR3 spans 13 residues. V was clipped by 3 bases and J by 6 bases, with 11 bases between them. The CDR3 DNA reads as TGTGCCAGCAGTTTCGGGGTTCTCAATGGCTACACCTTC. Its protein is CASSFGVLNGYTF.

For the CDR3, the DNA is TGCGCCAGCAGCTTGGTAATGACTCAGGGGGCGATTAATGAAAAACTGTTTTTT. It yields the protein CASSLVMTQGAINEKLFF. The genes are TRBV5-1 and TRBJ1-4, with 8 bases that match TRBD1. Germline V CDR1 and CDR2: SGHRS, YFSETQ. The CDR3 is 18 amino acids. V trimming: 0 bases; J trimming: 4 bases; junction bases outside the gene matches: 11.

V and J are TRBV15 and TRBJ1-1; D gene uncertain. Germline lookup yields CDR1 LNHNV and CDR2 YYDKDF (reference sequence). The CDR3 is 13 residues long. V dropped 1 base and J dropped 1 base, with 4 bases sitting between them. CDR3 DNA: TGTGCCACCAGCAGAGGCAGGAACACTGAAGCTTTCTTT. Translating it yields CATSRGRNTEAFF.

V is TRBV7-6 and J is TRBJ2-1; a possible D gene is TRBD1 (5 bases). The V gene's germline CDR1 is SGHVS and CDR2 FNYEAQ. V lost 4 bases to trimming and J lost 5 bases, with 12 bases between them. The CDR3 extends over 14 amino acids. The CDR3 reads CASSSRGSDNEQFF. The DNA for the CDR3 is TGTGCCAGCAGCTCAAGGGGTTCCGACAATGAGCAGTTCTTC.

V and J are TRBV19 and TRBJ1-2, with TRBD1 identical over 7 bases. J was trimmed by 4 bases and V by 7 bases; bases with no gene match: 12. There are 15 residues in the CDR3. The germline V gene encodes CDR1 LNHDA and CDR2 SQIVND (reference sequence). The CDR3 nucleotides read TGTGCCAGTACCCGGGACAGCCTTAAGGTCTATGGCTACACCTTC. This sequence encodes CASTRDSLKVYGYTF.